These 21 T cell receptor beta chains share one sample of origin, sequenced in a study of blood T cells in healthy people across ages. A second PCR of roughly 7 to 11 cycles used a sample-barcoded 5' primer and a J-beta primer mix. Each CDR3 protein is one row after TCRdb ran MiXCR on the 5' RACE reads. The sample shows about 1.5 million distinct CDR3 sequences, around 42% of them seen only once. The sample consisted of blood. The receptors were sampled from a woman under 30 in good health.

The gene calls are TRBV4-1 and TRBJ1-2; no clear D gene. Germline CDR1 and CDR2: MGHRA and YSYEKL. The CDR3 consists of 15 residues. The germline V and J ends were trimmed by 4 bases and 4 bases, with 16 bases remaining between them. CDR3 sequence: CASSRGAGDTYGYTF. The CDR3 nucleotides are TGCGCCAGCAGCCGGGGTGCCGGGGATACCTATGGCTACACCTTC.

This clonotype has only a few counts. This rearrangement joins TRBV2 to TRBJ2-3; 9 bases match TRBD2. After removal of 1 base from V and 6 bases from J, the junction contained 8 bases not matched to a gene. The CDR3 is made up of 16 amino acids. Germline assignment: CDR1 SNHLY and CDR2 FYNNEI. The CDR3 DNA is TGTGCCAGCAGTGAAGAAGGTAGCGGGGGCGGGGATACGCAGTATTTT. Encoded protein: CASSEEGSGGGDTQYF.

The chain carries TRBV4-1 and TRBJ2-7, with no clear D. The CDR3 spans 13 residues. Trimming took off 0 bases at V and 8 bases at J, with 11 bases between the two ends. CDR1 MGHRA and CDR2 YSYEKL come from the germline V gene. In nucleotides, the CDR3 is TGCGCCAGCAGCCAAGAAGGGCAGTTCAAGCAGTACTTC. It specifies CASSQEGQFKQYF.

The J gene is TRBJ1-2, the V gene TRBV4-1; D is ambiguous. V was pared by 0 bases and J by 8 bases, with 10 bases between. This CDR3 has 13 residues. Germline CDR1 reads MGHRA; CDR2 reads YSYEKL. CDR3: CASSQDSAWGYTF. The CDR3 DNA reads TGCGCCAGCAGCCAAGATTCGGCATGGGGCTACACCTTC.

The sample holds a few counts of this clonotype. The chain recombines TRBV20-1 with TRBJ1-5, with D possibly TRBD1 on 5 matching bases. Germline lookup yields CDR1 DFQATT and CDR2 SNEGSKA (reference sequence). The CDR3 is made up of 13 amino acids. The CDR3 DNA follows: TGCACTGCGCAGGGTCATAGCAATCAGCCCCAGCATTTT. Its translation is CTAQGHSNQPQHF.

CDR3 protein: CASSLRTSGGSSYNEQYF. Here the CDR3 DNA reads TGCGCCAGCAGCTTACGGACTAGCGGGGGGTCCTCCTACAATGAGCAGTACTTC. The J gene is TRBJ2-1, the V gene TRBV4-1, with TRBD2 matching over 14 bases. Matching the DNA end better, TRBJ2-7 makes the J call doubtful. Germline-derived CDR1 and CDR2 are MGHRA and YSYEKL. This CDR3 is built from 18 residues.

The chain is built from TRBV5-1 and TRBJ2-1; the match to TRBD2 covers 9 bases. V was clipped by 5 bases and J by 10 bases; unmatched bases: 7. The CDR3 covers 13 residues. The germline CDR1 and CDR2 sequences are SGHRS and YFSETQ. The CDR3 DNA reads TGCGCCAGCAGAGCGGGAGGAGACCCCGAGCAGTTCTTC. The encoded protein is CASRAGGDPEQFF.

The V and J genes are TRBV2 and TRBJ1-5; D gene ambiguous. With 5 bases removed from V and 6 bases from J, the gap between germline ends came to 8 bases. The CDR3 loop spans 12 amino acids. From germline, CDR1 is SNHLY and CDR2 FYNNEI. The CDR3, as DNA: TGTGCCAGCAGTAGAGAGTCTCAGCCCCAGCATTTT. Its protein product is CASSRESQPQHF. Full variable domain (outside the CDR3, taken from reference TRBV2 and TRBJ1-5): EPEVTQTPSHQVTQMGQEVILRCVPISNHLYFYWYRQILGQKVEFLVSFYNNEISEKSEIFDDQFSVERPDGSNFTLKIRSTKLEDSAMYFCASSRESQPQHFGDGTRLSIL.

This chain uses TRBV6-6 with TRBJ2-2, with 7 positions matching TRBD2. J lost 6 bases, V lost 8 bases, and 0 bases had no gene match. Germline CDR1 MNHNY, CDR2 SVGAGI (reference sequence). The CDR3 runs 11 residues. The CDR3 here is CASRGAGELFF. The CDR3 DNA is TGTGCCAGCCGGGGGGCCGGGGAGCTGTTTTTT.

The chain has TRBV20-1 and TRBJ2-1; TRBD2 agrees at 11 bases. This CDR3 spans 13 amino acids. With 3 bases clipped from V and 10 bases from J, the junction kept 5 bases outside the gene matches. Looked up from germline, CDR1 is DFQATT and CDR2 is SNEGSKA (reference sequence). As DNA, the CDR3 is TGCAGTGCTAGGACTAGCGGGGTCTACGAGCAGTTCTTC. It specifies CSARTSGVYEQFF.

This chain uses TRBV11-2 with TRBJ1-2; D gene unclear. Germline values: CDR1 SGHAT, CDR2 FQNNGV. Trimming stripped 0 bases from V and 1 base from J, with 21 bases between. This CDR3 comprises 19 residues. In DNA, the CDR3 is TGTGCCAGCAGCTTAGATGAGACCTCCAGCACAGTTTTTAACTATGGCTACACCTTC. It yields the protein CASSLDETSSTVFNYGYTF.

This clonotype came up a few times. The chain joins TRBV28 to TRBJ2-7, with D maybe TRBD2 (6 bases). CDR1 is MDHEN and CDR2 is SYDVKM in the germline V gene. The CDR3 is 15 amino acids. The V end was cut by 7 bases, the J end by 9 bases, with 25 bases between. In DNA, the CDR3 is TGTGCCAGCAACCCTCCGGGGGAAGGAAAGGTTCGGCAGTACTTC. This codes for CASNPPGEGKVRQYF.

This chain joins TRBV4-1 and TRBJ2-7, with 13 bases matching TRBD2. The V and J ends lost 0 bases and 3 bases, in that order; junction bases with no gene match: 11. The germline gives CDR1 MGHRA, CDR2 YSYEKL. This CDR3 is built from 19 residues. The CDR3 bases are TGCGCCAGCAGCCAAGAAGGAGTGGGACTAGCGGGAACTAACTACGAGCAGTACTTC. It specifies CASSQEGVGLAGTNYEQYF.

The rearrangement joins TRBV6-5 to TRBJ1-3, with unresolved D. V was pared by 6 bases and J by 3 bases, with 12 bases between. The CDR3 loop spans 14 amino acids. Germline lookup yields CDR1 MNHEY and CDR2 SVGAGI. This CDR3 reads CASRQEPLGNTIYF. The CDR3 bases are TGTGCCAGCAGGCAGGAACCGCTTGGAAACACCATATATTTT.

This chain connects TRBV25-1 to TRBJ1-5, with D possibly matching TRBD1 (6 bases). V lost 4 bases and J 6 bases, leaving 13 bases between the germline ends. CDR3 length equals 14 residues. Germline V gives CDR1 MGHDK, CDR2 SYGVNS. CDR3 bases: TGTGCCAGCAGTGTTCCAGGGGACGGTCAGCCCCAGCATTTT. This sequence encodes CASSVPGDGQPQHF.

This clonotype was recorded a few times. The chain carries TRBV10-1 and TRBJ2-4; 7 bases match TRBD2. The J segment lost 7 bases and the V segment lost 0 bases, leaving 9 bases of the junction unmatched. CDR3 length equals 16 residues. The V gene's germline CDR1 is WNHNN and CDR2 SYGVQD (reference sequence). CDR3 residues: CASSESTGAGANIQYF. CDR3 DNA sequence: TGCGCCAGCAGTGAGTCGACTGGGGCGGGAGCGAACATTCAGTACTTC.

As for this clonotype: This may be a read error: a much more frequent sequence differs by one nucleotide. This rearrangement joins TRBV10-3 to TRBJ2-1; 9 nucleotides align to TRBD2. This CDR3 has 16 amino acids. Germline V gene lookup returns CDR1 ENHRY and CDR2 SYGVKD. The CDR3 is CATSGSGTSSYNEQFF. CDR3 bases: TGTGCCACCAGTGGGTCCGGGACTAGCAGTTACAATGAGCAGTTCTTC.

This clonotype appeared a few times. The genes are TRBV27 and TRBJ1-2, with D possibly TRBD1 on 5 matching bases. Germline assignment: CDR1 MNHEY and CDR2 SMNVEV (reference sequence). Trimming took 3 bases from V and 2 from J, leaving 10 bases between them. The CDR3 is made up of 14 amino acids. The CDR3 DNA sequence: TGTGCCAGCAGTTTCTCGACAGTCAACTATGGCTACACCTTC. Protein: CASSFSTVNYGYTF.

The chain recombines TRBV4-1 with TRBJ2-7; 7 nucleotides match TRBD2. CDR3 size: 16 residues. Germline values: CDR1 MGHRA, CDR2 YSYEKL. The trim removed 2 bases at V and 0 bases at J, leaving 7 bases unmatched. The CDR3 bases are TGCGCCAGCAGCCAACCCTTGGGCGGGAGCTCCTACGAGCAGTACTTC. Translated, it gives CASSQPLGGSSYEQYF.

CDR3 sequence (DNA): TGTGCCAGCAGCCAAGATGGACCGTTTAATGAAAAACTGTTTTTT. Its protein product is CASSQDGPFNEKLFF. This chain joins TRBV4-2 and TRBJ1-4; D not certain. The CDR3 consists of 15 residues. V dropped 0 bases and J dropped 4 bases, with 9 bases sitting between them. The germline CDR1 and CDR2 sequences are LGHNA and YNFKEQ.

V and J are TRBV12-3 or TRBV12-4 and TRBJ2-1, with TRBD1 identical over 7 bases. The J call is in doubt because the DNA end fits TRBJ2-7 better. The CDR3 runs 14 residues. CDR3 nucleotide sequence: TGTGCCAGCAGTTTCGGGACAGAAAGGAACGAGCAGTACTTC. The encoded protein is CASSFGTERNEQYF.